The 16 T cell receptor beta chains below all came from one sample that was sequenced in a study of shared clonotypes between healthy human individuals (dated by TCRdb to the early 2020s). Receptor amplification or capture employed the immunoSEQ multiplex PCR assay. Drawn from immuneACCESS, this table holds only the in-frame rearrangements with V and J called that TCRdb kept. Clones are partly lost; checked studies trace under half to an unresolved V gene and leave the rest unexplained. In all, the sample holds 850,000 to 1,100,000 clones, and 70% to 85% of those were seen once. The ten largest clones represent 0.89% of the sample. Sequenced material: memory CD4+ T cells from PBMCs. Per the publication, the cell subset or site label means: CD45RA-negative fraction. These receptors all stem from a man aged 18 to 29 in good health. Some clones in this sample may be carry-over from other donors' samples.

The V and J genes are TRBV30 and TRBJ1-1; D call uncertain. This CDR3 region has 13 residues. Deletions cut 0 bases from V and 11 bases from J, with 16 bases between. Germline V CDR1 and CDR2: GTSNPN, SVGIG (reference sequence). The DNA of the CDR3 is TGTGCCTGGAGTGTATTAGGGCCTGGGTACGCTTTCTTT. Encoded protein: CAWSVLGPGYAFF.

The chain links TRBV19 to TRBJ2-7, with D maybe TRBD2 (6 bases). The CDR3 is 16 residues long. V was pared by 3 bases and J by 5 bases, with 20 bases between. CDR1 and CDR2 (germline): LNHDA, SQIVND (reference sequence). This chain's CDR3 is CASSILLEGGGNEQYF. Here the CDR3 DNA reads TGTGCCAGTAGTATCCTGCTAGAGGGAGGAGGGAACGAGCAGTACTTC.

With respect to this clone: One base away lies a much larger clone, so this may be a sequencing read error. The same CDR3 arises from other DNA sequences in this sample as well. The rearrangement links TRBV11-2 to TRBJ1-4; D is unclear. CDR3 length equals 12 residues. Trimming took 6 bases from V and 12 from J, leaving 14 bases between them. Germline values: CDR1 SGHAT, CDR2 FQNNGV. CDR3 residues: CASSLVYEELFF. DNA for the CDR3: TGTGCCAGCAGTCTAGTTTACGAAGAACTGTTTTTT.

The chain uses TRBV7-9 and TRBJ1-3; D call uncertain. The V and J ends lost 3 bases and 2 bases respectively, with 11 bases between them. The CDR3 is made up of 15 amino acids. CDR1 SEHNR and CDR2 FQNEAQ come from the germline V gene (reference sequence). CDR3 loop: CASSFLGSAGNTIYF. As DNA, the CDR3 is TGTGCCAGCAGCTTTCTCGGTAGTGCTGGAAACACCATATATTTT.

As to this clone: Different DNA sequences within this sample yield the same CDR3. The J gene is TRBJ2-2, the V gene TRBV18, with TRBD2 matching 7 bases. The length of the CDR3 is 16 residues. Trimming cost V 3 bases and J 4 bases; bases outside gene matches: 8. Looked up from germline, CDR1 is KGHSH and CDR2 is LQKENI. CDR3 sequence reads: CASSPPGSGGTGELFF. In nucleotides, the CDR3 is TGTGCCAGCTCACCCCCGGGATCGGGGGGCACCGGGGAGCTGTTTTTT.

The chain employs TRBV7-2 and TRBJ2-7, with 14 bases that match TRBD2. In germline, CDR1 is SGHTA, CDR2 FQGNSA. The length of the CDR3 is 16 residues. V trimming: 3 bases; J trimming: 2 bases; junction bases outside the gene matches: 3. The CDR3 DNA follows: TGTGCCAGCAGCTTCCAGGGACTAGCGGGAGCCTACGAGCAGTACTTC. Residues: CASSFQGLAGAYEQYF.

The V call is TRBV27, the J call TRBJ2-5; TRBD2 might be the D (5 bases). The CDR3 is made up of 13 amino acids. Trimming pared 4 bases from V and 3 bases from J, leaving 9 bases between. Germline values: CDR1 MNHEY, CDR2 SMNVEV (reference sequence). The DNA for the CDR3 is TGTGCCAGCAGTTCCTGGCGGGAAGAGACCCAGTACTTC. Protein: CASSSWREETQYF.

The chain carries TRBV7-2 and TRBJ2-2, with D possibly TRBD2 on 6 matching bases. Trimming removed 5 bases at V and 1 base at J, with 14 bases between. The CDR3 sequence is 16 residues long. Germline V gene data show CDR1 as SGHTA and CDR2 as FQGNSA. CDR3 protein: CASSRTGSLNTGELFF. The CDR3 DNA reads TGTGCCAGCAGCCGAACCGGGAGCCTGAACACCGGGGAGCTGTTTTTT.

The CDR3 is CASSVAPGRDNEKLFF. CDR3 sequence (DNA): TGTGCCAGCAGCGTAGCCCCCGGCAGGGATAATGAAAAACTGTTTTTT. V usage is TRBV9 and J usage is TRBJ1-4; possibly TRBD1 for D (5 bases). This CDR3 has 16 residues. The V and J ends lost 0 bases and 4 bases respectively, with 13 bases between them. CDR1 and CDR2 from the germline V gene are SGDLS and YYNGEE.

The rearrangement links TRBV28 to TRBJ1-5; perhaps TRBD1 as D (5 bases). The CDR3 covers 14 residues. Germline lookup yields CDR1 MDHEN and CDR2 SYDVKM. V was clipped by 4 bases and J by 4 bases, with 11 bases between them. CDR3 sequence (DNA): TGTGCCAGCAGTTCCTACAGGTTGAATCAGCCCCAGCATTTT. It translates to CASSSYRLNQPQHF.

The chain couples TRBV2 to TRBJ2-3; D call uncertain. The CDR3 runs to 13 residues. The V end lost 4 bases, the J end lost 4 bases, and 9 bases lay between the germline ends. Germline CDR1 reads SNHLY; CDR2 reads FYNNEI. CDR3 coding DNA: TGTGCCAGCAGTGTTGAAGGTGCAGATACGCAGTATTTT. Amino acids: CASSVEGADTQYF. The full variable domain, with the rest looked up from reference TRBV2 and TRBJ2-3, is EPEVTQTPSHQVTQMGQEVILRCVPISNHLYFYWYRQILGQKVEFLVSFYNNEISEKSEIFDDQFSVERPDGSNFTLKIRSTKLEDSAMYFCASSVEGADTQYFGPGTRLTVL.

V gene TRBV30 combines with J gene TRBJ2-2; D is uncertain. The CDR3 is 14 amino acids. Germline lookup yields CDR1 GTSNPN and CDR2 SVGIG (reference sequence). Trimming stripped 4 bases from V and 0 bases from J, with 9 bases between. Here the CDR3 reads CAWNLVPNTGELFF. The DNA for the CDR3 is TGTGCCTGGAACTTGGTCCCGAACACCGGGGAGCTGTTTTTT.

This clone has only a few counts. The V gene is TRBV7-2, the J gene TRBJ2-2; unclear D gene. The germline gives CDR1 SGHTA, CDR2 FQGNSA. CDR3 length: 13 residues. Trimming stripped 5 bases from V and 4 bases from J, with 8 bases between. The CDR3 DNA reads as TGTGCCAGCAGCCGCTCGGGCACCGGGGAGCTGTTTTTT. Translated: CASSRSGTGELFF.

The rearrangement links TRBV10-3 to TRBJ2-5; D may be TRBD1 (6 bases). V was pared by 6 bases and J by 0 bases, with 11 bases between. Germline values: CDR1 ENHRY, CDR2 SYGVKD. The CDR3 contains 14 residues. DNA of the CDR3: TGTGCCATCAGCCCCGACAGGTACCAAGAGACCCAGTACTTC. Protein sequence: CAISPDRYQETQYF.

The chain is built from TRBV19 and TRBJ2-2; 10 bases line up with TRBD2. V lost 5 bases, J lost 2 bases, and 2 bases stayed unmatched. There are 15 residues in the CDR3. Germline V lookup: CDR1 LNHDA, CDR2 SQIVND (reference sequence). CDR3 residues: CASSVLAGNTGELFF. In nucleotides, the CDR3 is TGTGCCAGTAGTGTACTAGCGGGAAACACCGGGGAGCTGTTTTTT.

The CDR3 reads CASSFKGEAGGELFF. The CDR3 region has the DNA TGTGCCAGCAGCTTCAAAGGGGAGGCGGGCGGGGAGCTGTTTTTT. The rearrangement joins TRBV5-4 to TRBJ2-2; a possible D gene is TRBD2 (6 bases). The CDR3 totals 15 residues. From germline, CDR1 is SGHNT and CDR2 YYREEE (reference sequence). Trimming removed 2 bases from V and 7 bases from J, with 15 bases in between.